This T cell receptor (beta chain) is from a study of T cell responses to AZD1222 COVID-19 vaccine. General study findings and limits: The breadth and depth of Spike-specific TCRs increased once two AZD1222 doses had been given.

Trimming shortened V by 1 base and J by 4 bases, and 12 bases separated the two germline ends. The CDR3 is 15 amino acids. Germline V lookup: CDR1 LGHNA, CDR2 YNFKEQ. This clone occurred once. What it binds is unknown. Second-dose intervals of approximately 4 or approximately 12 weeks were pooled. Only in-frame clones appear in the TCRdb table, and some are missing; sequencing was by immunoSEQ multiplex PCR. Of 150,000 to 200,000 clones listed, 88% are singletons. This TCR was recovered from an adult who received the AZD1222 COVID-19 vaccine. The sample in question was peripheral blood, obtained 28 days after the second AZD1222 dose. The gene calls are TRBV4-2 and TRBJ2-3, with D perhaps assigned TRBD1 or TRBD2 (5 bases each). The CDR3 here is CASSQGGILADTQYF. The CDR3 nucleotides read TGTGCCAGCAGCCAAGGGGGGATCCTCGCAGATACGCAGTATTTT.